The 18 T cell receptor beta chains listed next were all sequenced from one sample in a study of blood T cell repertoires in COVID-19 (dated by TCRdb to 2018 to 2021). Preparation of the library involved the immunoSEQ multiplex PCR assay. TCRdb obtained this table from immuneACCESS and retained in-frame rearrangements with V and J assigned. These tables miss some clones; where compared with another copy, unresolved V genes account for less than half of the shortfall, and the remainder is unexplained. Within this sample are 55,000 to 75,000 clones, with approximately 89% of them counted one time only. The top ten clonotypes cover 8.5% of the sample. Sequencing was performed on peripheral blood. The source is a human donor in a cohort sampled during active COVID-19.

V gene TRBV13 combines with J gene TRBJ1-2; no firm D call. CDR1 is PRHDT, CDR2 FYEKMQ, per germline (reference sequence). The CDR3 is 15 amino acids. V was cut by 0 bases and J by 4 bases, with 12 bases left in between. DNA of the CDR3: TGTGCCAGCAGCTTAGGGGGTGCGGGGAGCTATGGCTACACCTTC. Translated, it gives CASSLGGAGSYGYTF.

This CDR3 reads CASSQAYTEAFF. CDR3 in DNA: TGTGCCAGCAGCCAAGCGTACACTGAAGCTTTCTTT. V is TRBV3-1 (or the pseudogene TRBV3-2) and J is TRBJ1-1, with unresolved D. The germline CDR1 and CDR2 sequences are LGHDT and YNNKEL (reference sequence). V was cut by 1 base and J by 3 bases, with 3 bases left in between. The CDR3 is 12 residues long.

The rearrangement links TRBV11-2 to TRBJ2-7; TRBD1 aligns across 7 bases. This CDR3 region has 15 residues. Germline loops: CDR1 SGHAT, CDR2 FQNNGV. V was clipped by 5 bases and J by 4 bases; unmatched bases: 11. The CDR3 DNA reads TGTGCCAGCAGCCGAAATCTGGGACAGCGATACGAGCAGTACTTC. Its protein is CASSRNLGQRYEQYF.

V usage is TRBV4-1 and J usage is TRBJ1-2; 7 bases map to TRBD1. Germline lookup yields CDR1 MGHRA and CDR2 YSYEKL. The trim removed 2 bases at V and 4 bases at J, leaving 7 bases unmatched. The CDR3 consists of 15 residues. CDR3 DNA: TGCGCCAGCAGCCAAACGGGACAGATAGTCTATGGCTACACCTTC. Amino acid sequence: CASSQTGQIVYGYTF.

V usage is TRBV4-3 and J usage is TRBJ1-2; TRBD1 might be the D (6 bases). Germline CDR1 and CDR2: LGHNA and YSLEER. CDR3 size: 13 residues. Trimming left V 1 base short and J 8 bases short, with 11 bases between. CDR3 sequence reads: CASSQGTGGGYTF. The CDR3 coding sequence is TGCGCCAGCAGCCAAGGCACGGGGGGCGGCTACACCTTC.

The gene calls are TRBV27 and TRBJ1-5; 11 positions match TRBD1. This CDR3 is built from 12 residues. The germline V gene encodes CDR1 MNHEY and CDR2 SMNVEV (reference sequence). In DNA, the CDR3 is TGTATCGGACAGGGGGCGCATCAGCCCCAGCATTTT. Amino acid sequence: CIGQGAHQPQHF.

The V gene is TRBV11-2, the J gene TRBJ1-1; no definite D call. Germline CDR1 reads SGHAT; CDR2 reads FQNNGV. Between the trimmed V and J ends, which lost 3 bases and 5 bases, there was a span of 16 bases. The CDR3 extends over 15 amino acids. The CDR3 reads CASSFTFGRETEAFF. Written as DNA, the CDR3 is TGTGCCAGCAGCTTCACGTTTGGGAGGGAGACTGAAGCTTTCTTT.

The V gene is TRBV2, the J gene TRBJ2-5; tentative D call: TRBD2 (7 bases). V shed 7 bases and J shed 0 bases, with 18 bases lying between them. CDR1 is SNHLY and CDR2 is FYNNEI in the germline V gene. This CDR3 is 16 amino acids long. CDR3 nucleotide sequence: TGTGCCAGCACTGCGCGGGGGCCCTGGTACCAAGAGACCCAGTACTTC. Encoded protein: CASTARGPWYQETQYF.

The V gene is TRBV19, the J gene TRBJ1-1; tentatively, D is TRBD1 (6 bases). This CDR3 region has 15 residues. Between the trimmed V and J ends, which lost 7 bases and 10 bases, there was a span of 25 bases. Germline loops: CDR1 LNHDA, CDR2 SQIVND (reference sequence). The CDR3 nucleotides are TGTGCCAGTACCTGGTCTTACAGGGATACCCGAAGAGCTTTCTTT. Its protein product is CASTWSYRDTRRAFF. The variable domain in full, completed from reference TRBV19 and TRBJ1-1, reads DGGITQSPKYLFRKEGQNVTLSCEQNLNHDAMYWYRQDPGQGLRLIYYSQIVNDFQKGDIAEGYSVSREKKESFPLTVTSAQKNPTAFYLCASTWSYRDTRRAFFGQGTRLTVV.

The chain employs TRBV3-1 (or the pseudogene TRBV3-2) and TRBJ2-5, with D unclear. Germline CDR1 is LGHDT and CDR2 is YNNKEL (reference sequence). V was cut by 5 bases and J by 4 bases, with 8 bases left in between. The CDR3 is made up of 12 amino acids. CDR3 bases: TGTGCCAGCAGCGGTCCAGGAGAGACCCAGTACTTC. This codes for CASSGPGETQYF.

This rearrangement joins TRBV2 to TRBJ1-1; 9 bases match TRBD1. V gave up 0 bases and J gave up 4 bases; unmatched junction bases: 3. CDR1 SNHLY and CDR2 FYNNEI come from the germline V gene. This CDR3 is 15 amino acids long. The CDR3 region is CASSEATGGGTEAFF. The CDR3 nucleotides read TGTGCCAGCAGTGAAGCGACAGGGGGAGGCACTGAAGCTTTCTTT. Together with reference TRBV2 and TRBJ1-1, the CDR3 gives the full variable domain: EPEVTQTPSHQVTQMGQEVILRCVPISNHLYFYWYRQILGQKVEFLVSFYNNEISEKSEIFDDQFSVERPDGSNFTLKIRSTKLEDSAMYFCASSEATGGGTEAFFGQGTRLTVV.

In this sample, this clone turned up once. The V gene is TRBV5-6, the J gene TRBJ1-1; 9 nucleotides line up with TRBD1. The CDR3 length is 15 residues. V lost 0 bases and J lost 4; bases outside the gene matches: 4. From germline, CDR1 is SGHDT and CDR2 YYEEEE. CDR3 in amino acids: CASSLGGQGFTEAFF. The CDR3 DNA is TGTGCCAGCAGCTTGGGGGGACAGGGTTTCACTGAAGCTTTCTTT.

This chain joins TRBV11-2 and TRBJ2-7; D possibly corresponds to TRBD2 (5 bases). The CDR3 extends over 13 amino acids. CDR1 and CDR2 from the germline V gene are SGHAT and FQNNGV. V lost 1 base to trimming and J lost 4 bases, with 8 bases between them. The chain's CDR3 is CASSLGPGYEQYF. The CDR3 nucleotides read TGTGCCAGCAGCTTAGGACCGGGATACGAGCAGTACTTC.

The chain employs TRBV21-1 and TRBJ2-3; the table's D call, TRBD2, was not checked against the DNA. TRBV21-1 is tagged as a pseudogene. This CDR3 spans 16 amino acids. The CDR3 loop reads CASSHTRGVGTDTQYF. CDR3 sequence (DNA): TGTGCCAGCAGCCACACACGGGGGGTCGGCACAGATACGCAGTATTTT.

The chain is built from TRBV27 and TRBJ1-2; 8 bases are a match to TRBD1. CDR1 MNHEY and CDR2 SMNVEV come from the germline V gene (reference sequence). This CDR3 has 15 amino acids. After removal of 4 bases from V and 2 bases from J, the junction contained 6 bases not matched to a gene. This CDR3 is CASSSGTGVNYGYTF. CDR3 DNA: TGTGCCAGCAGTTCTGGGACAGGCGTCAACTATGGCTACACCTTC.

The chain has TRBV11-2 and TRBJ2-7, with 8 bases that match TRBD1. CDR3 length equals 18 residues. CDR1 and CDR2 (germline): SGHAT, FQNNGV. The J segment lost 4 bases and the V segment lost 0 bases, leaving 14 bases of the junction unmatched. The CDR3 spells CASSLDWGRDRIVYEQYF. For the CDR3, the DNA is TGTGCCAGCAGCTTAGATTGGGGTAGGGACAGGATAGTATACGAGCAGTACTTC.

The rearrangement joins TRBV2 to TRBJ1-3; D is unclear. CDR3 length: 17 residues. Trimming took off 1 base at V and 0 bases at J, with 13 bases between the two ends. CDR1 is SNHLY and CDR2 is FYNNEI in the germline V gene. This CDR3 reads CASSEGGGGVSGNTIYF. The DNA for the CDR3 is TGTGCCAGCAGTGAAGGAGGCGGTGGCGTCTCTGGAAACACCATATATTTT.

With respect to this clone: Distinct nucleotide sequences in the sample also encode this CDR3. The chain recombines TRBV5-1 with TRBJ1-1; perhaps TRBD1 as D (6 bases). This CDR3 region has 14 residues. In germline, CDR1 is SGHRS, CDR2 YFSETQ. V was clipped by 4 bases and J by 0 bases, with 10 bases between them. CDR3 amino acids: CASSPAGVNTEAFF. For the CDR3, the DNA is TGCGCCAGCAGCCCCGCAGGGGTGAACACTGAAGCTTTCTTT.